This TCR beta chain was sequenced in a study of blood T cells in healthy people across ages. Study outcomes and limitations: Naive T cell percentage by flow cytometry tracked strongly with beta diversity.

The CDR3 has 14 residues. Per germline, CDR1 SGHRS and CDR2 YFSETQ. Trimming removed 0 bases at V and 6 bases at J, with 12 bases between. For the second PCR, which ran for about 6 to 11 cycles, a sample-barcoded 5' primer and a J-beta primer mix were used. Every sample gave at least 3 million paired-end reads containing CDR3. Via MiXCR, TCRdb re-called the 5' RACE reads, giving one row per CDR3 protein. The sample includes around 990,000 distinct CDR3 sequences, around two fifths of them seen just once. About this clonotype itself: Its matching antigen is unknown.

The TCR sequence derives from a man aged 18 to 29 in good health. The rearrangement uses TRBV5-1 and TRBJ1-2, with unresolved D. Sequenced sample: blood. In DNA, the CDR3 is TGCGCCAGCAGCTTGGCCGGTCGAGGAGATGGCTACACCTTC. This codes for CASSLAGRGDGYTF.